One sample yielded the 8 T cell receptor beta chains listed below, sequenced in a study of T cell repertoires in cytomegalovirus infection. Their recognized antigens are unknown. TCRdb reanalysed the reads using MiXCR and keeps one entry per CDR3 protein. The sample consists of roughly 69,000 distinct CDR3 sequences, 20% of them appearing once. The material sequenced was CD8+ T cells from cultured PBMCs, taken from culture after CMV antigen stimulation. The receptor set was obtained from a human donor in good health (CMV status not recorded). Some clones in this sample may be carry-over from other donors' samples.

The J gene is TRBJ1-6, the V gene TRBV13; D gene ambiguous. Trimming cost V 5 bases and J 1 base, with 27 bases left between them. This CDR3 has 21 residues. Germline CDR1 is PRHDT and CDR2 is FYEKMQ (reference sequence). The CDR3 DNA follows: TGTGCCAGCAGCCTCTCATCCGCGGCAGTCGAACGGGTTTCCTATAATTCACCCCTCCACTTT. Translated, it gives CASSLSSAAVERVSYNSPLHF.

This sequence joins TRBV27 and TRBJ2-1; TRBD1 aligns across 10 bases. From germline, CDR1 is MNHEY and CDR2 SMNVEV (reference sequence). The CDR3 runs 16 residues. V gave up 6 bases and J gave up 5 bases; unmatched junction bases: 10. The CDR3 reads CASRRTGGIENNEQFF. CDR3 nucleotide sequence: TGTGCCAGCAGGAGGACAGGGGGTATTGAAAACAATGAGCAGTTCTTC.

The V call is TRBV4-1, the J call TRBJ2-3, with TRBD2 identical over 9 bases. Trimming cost V 2 bases and J 0 bases; bases outside gene matches: 6. From germline, CDR1 is MGHRA and CDR2 YSYEKL. The CDR3 covers 17 residues. The CDR3 nucleotides read TGCGCCAGCAGCCAACAACCGGGACTAGCAAGCACAGATACGCAGTATTTT. This sequence encodes CASSQQPGLASTDTQYF.

The chain joins TRBV28 to TRBJ2-7; D might be TRBD2 (6 bases). Between the trimmed V and J ends, which lost 8 bases and 0 bases, there was a span of 17 bases. The germline V gene encodes CDR1 MDHEN and CDR2 SYDVKM. This CDR3 spans 15 amino acids. The CDR3 nucleotides are TGTGCCAGCGTCGGGTGGGGGGTTTTCTCCTACGAGCAGTACTTC. Residues: CASVGWGVFSYEQYF.

This clonotype showed up many times. The chain combines TRBV7-8 with TRBJ1-5; unclear D gene. The germline V and J ends were trimmed by 0 bases and 4 bases, with 13 bases remaining between them. The CDR3 spans 16 residues. CDR1 is SGHVS, CDR2 FQNEAQ, per germline. The CDR3 protein is CASSLAGRVINQPQHF. CDR3 sequence (DNA): TGTGCCAGCAGCTTAGCCGGGCGGGTAATTAATCAGCCCCAGCATTTT.

This clonotype was counted between two and nine times. J is TRBJ2-1 and V is TRBV5-1; TRBD1 aligns across 7 bases. J lost 10 bases, V lost 1 base, and 5 bases had no gene match. The CDR3 totals 13 residues. Germline V gene data show CDR1 as SGHRS and CDR2 as YFSETQ. This CDR3 is CASSLRGGKEQFF. CDR3 coding DNA: TGCGCCAGCAGCTTGCGAGGGGGCAAAGAGCAGTTCTTC.

In this sample, this clonotype turned up once. The rearrangement uses TRBV2 and TRBJ1-1, with 7 bases identical to TRBD1. Per germline, CDR1 SNHLY and CDR2 FYNNEI. The CDR3 covers 14 residues. The junction had 18 bases not matched to a gene; V was cut back by 10 bases and J by 10 bases. The CDR3 region is CAKTPLDREDGAFF. The CDR3 nucleotides read TGTGCCAAAACCCCCCTCGACAGGGAGGACGGAGCTTTCTTT.

This clonotype was found a few times. This rearrangement joins TRBV7-8 to TRBJ2-5; D not resolved. The CDR3 loop spans 14 amino acids. Between the trimmed V and J ends, which lost 2 bases and 3 bases, there was a span of 10 bases. CDR1 SGHVS and CDR2 FQNEAQ come from the germline V gene. The DNA of the CDR3 is TGTGCCAGCAGCTTACGGGCGCAGAAAGAGACCCAGTACTTC. Translated: CASSLRAQKETQYF.